The T cell receptor beta chain described here comes from a study of blood T cell repertoires in COVID-19. Whole-study context: Sites across the United States, Italy and Spain contributed samples from acute and convalescent COVID-19. T cells, B-cell-depleted T cells, or PBMCs supplied cDNA or gDNA.

Germline-derived CDR1 and CDR2 are SGHRS and YFSETQ. CDR3 length equals 14 residues. Trimming took 7 bases from V and 0 from J; bases not matched to a gene: 5. Original processing notes: Reference gene primers were amplified, and this amplification served to estimate nucleated cell counts. Sequencing was performed with immunoSEQ multiplex PCR; in TCRdb, only in-frame clones are kept and a portion is missing. D and trimming come from the DNA, and the V and J calls and clone size come from that table. Of tens of thousands of clones in the sample, 90% were seen once. The chain employs TRBV5-1 and TRBJ2-3, with TRBD2 matching over 7 bases. Sequencing was done on a sample of peripheral blood. The sequence came from a man in his fifties with acute or convalescent COVID-19. The CDR3 nucleotides read TGCGCCAGCCGAGCGGGAACTAGCACAGATACGCAGTATTTT. This codes for CASRAGTSTDTQYF.